Following are 28 T cell receptor beta chains from one sample sequenced in a study of T cells in narcolepsy. The protocol was immunoSEQ multiplex PCR, while the TCRdb copy is restricted to in-frame clones and leaves out a portion. The table includes about 33,000 clones, about nine tenths detected once. Sequenced sample: CD45RA- memory CD4+ T cells from PBMCs. Source of these receptors: a human donor with narcolepsy.

The chain joins TRBV19 to TRBJ2-7; D may be TRBD1 (6 bases). From germline, CDR1 is LNHDA and CDR2 SQIVND (reference sequence). This CDR3 region has 13 residues. The V and J ends lost 5 bases and 2 bases respectively, with 10 bases between them. CDR3 region: CASSGDIAYEQYF. DNA of the CDR3: TGTGCCAGTAGTGGGGACATAGCCTACGAGCAGTACTTC.

V is TRBV4-3 and J is TRBJ1-5, with D possibly being TRBD1 (6 bases). V was pared by 2 bases and J by 2 bases, with 19 bases between. The CDR3 spans 18 residues. Germline values: CDR1 LGHNA, CDR2 YSLEER. The CDR3 nucleotides read TGCGCCAGCAGCCAAAAGTTACAGGGCCCATTCGGCAATCAGCCCCAGCATTTT. The encoded protein is CASSQKLQGPFGNQPQHF.

V gene TRBV4-2 combines with J gene TRBJ2-2; 7 bases are shared with TRBD1. Trimming took 4 bases from V and 4 from J; bases not matched to a gene: 9. The CDR3 is made up of 16 amino acids. Germline V lookup: CDR1 LGHNA, CDR2 YNFKEQ. CDR3 residues: CASSLAGGAGTGELFF. CDR3 nucleotides: TGTGCCAGCAGCCTAGCAGGGGGTGCTGGCACCGGGGAGCTGTTTTTT.

The chain combines TRBV30 with TRBJ1-1; no clear D gene. Germline V gene sequence: CDR1 GTSNPN, CDR2 SVGIG (reference sequence). The CDR3 is made up of 14 amino acids. Trimming removed 0 bases at V and 1 base at J, with 9 bases between. This chain's CDR3 is CAWSVWETNTEAFF. CDR3 bases: TGTGCCTGGAGTGTTTGGGAAACGAACACTGAAGCTTTCTTT. Complete variable domain (other parts from reference TRBV30 and TRBJ1-1): SQTIHQWPATLVQPVGSPLSLECTVEGTSNPNLYWYRQAAGRGLQLLFYSVGIGQISSEVPQNLSASRPQDRQFILSSKKLLLSDSGFYLCAWSVWETNTEAFFGQGTRLTVV.

V is TRBV27 and J is TRBJ2-1; perhaps TRBD2 as D (5 bases). There are 16 residues in the CDR3. Per the germline V gene, CDR1 is MNHEY and CDR2 is SMNVEV (reference sequence). V gave up 3 bases and J gave up 10 bases, with 22 bases separating them. The CDR3 bases are TGTGCCAGCAGTTTCCGGGGAATGGCTACAGTAGTAGAGCAGTTCTTC. It is translated as CASSFRGMATVVEQFF.

The chain employs TRBV30 and TRBJ2-7; TRBD1 is a possible D gene (5 bases). Germline V gene lookup returns CDR1 GTSNPN and CDR2 SVGIG (reference sequence). V lost 1 base to trimming and J lost 3 bases, with 13 bases between them. CDR3 size: 14 residues. The CDR3 coding sequence is TGTGCCTGGAGTGATCCCTCAGGGTACTACGAGCAGTACTTC. Amino acids: CAWSDPSGYYEQYF.

The CDR3 coding sequence is TGCGCCAGCAGCCCAGGGGTAGCGGGGGGCCCTCAAGAGACCCAGTACTTC. This sequence encodes CASSPGVAGGPQETQYF. This chain connects TRBV4-3 to TRBJ2-5, with 10 bases lining up with TRBD2. Germline V lookup: CDR1 LGHNA, CDR2 YSLEER. The V gene end was trimmed by 4 bases and the J gene end by 2 bases; junction bases not matched to a gene: 10. This CDR3 has 17 residues.

V and J are TRBV19 and TRBJ1-2; 8 positions agree with TRBD1. CDR3 length equals 14 residues. Trimming cost V 4 bases and J 4 bases; bases outside gene matches: 5. Germline assignment: CDR1 LNHDA and CDR2 SQIVND (reference sequence). The CDR3 DNA is TGTGCCAGTAGTACGCCCGGACAGGGCTATGGCTACACCTTC. It translates to CASSTPGQGYGYTF.

J is TRBJ2-1 and V is TRBV15; 8 nucleotides agree with TRBD2. Looked up from germline, CDR1 is LNHNV and CDR2 is YYDKDF (reference sequence). CDR3 size: 15 residues. With V trimmed by 7 bases and J by 7 bases, 12 bases remained unmatched. CDR3 sequence: CATTSPGLGMNEQFF. The DNA for the CDR3 is TGTGCCACCACATCGCCGGGACTAGGTATGAATGAGCAGTTCTTC.

The rearrangement links TRBV30 to TRBJ1-6; maybe TRBD1 (5 bases). This CDR3 contains 15 residues. Germline values: CDR1 GTSNPN, CDR2 SVGIG (reference sequence). V was pared by 4 bases and J by 6 bases, with 16 bases between. The CDR3 nucleotides read TGTGCCTGGATGATGAGGAGGGGCGGTAATTCACCCCTCCACTTT. It translates to CAWMMRRGGNSPLHF.

This rearrangement joins TRBV6-1 to TRBJ1-1, with D possibly matching TRBD1 (6 bases). The V end lost 6 bases, the J end lost 7 bases, and 15 bases lay between the germline ends. CDR1 is MNHNS, CDR2 SASEGT, per germline. The CDR3 totals 13 residues. The CDR3 nucleotides read TGTGCCAGCAGCAACCTTGGACAGAATGAAGCTTTCTTT. Its translation: CASSNLGQNEAFF.

V gene TRBV5-4 combines with J gene TRBJ2-3; D could derive from TRBD1 or TRBD2 (6 bases each). This CDR3 region has 15 residues. Germline V gene lookup returns CDR1 SGHNT and CDR2 YYREEE (reference sequence). Trimming cost V 0 bases and J 0 bases, with 8 bases left between them. The CDR3: CASSLGGASTDTQYF. The CDR3 DNA is TGTGCCAGCAGCTTGGGGGGGGCCAGCACAGATACGCAGTATTTT.

The CDR3 here is CASSETRGTDEQYF. The CDR3 DNA reads TGTGCCAGCAGTGAAACCAGGGGTACCGACGAGCAGTACTTC. The chain uses TRBV6-5 and TRBJ2-7, with a possible D match to TRBD1 (6 bases). The CDR3 sequence is 14 residues long. The V end was cut by 5 bases, the J end by 5 bases, with 16 bases between. CDR1 is MNHEY, CDR2 SVGAGI, per germline.

The chain couples TRBV25-1 to TRBJ2-1; the match to TRBD2 covers 9 bases. CDR1 is MGHDK and CDR2 is SYGVNS in the germline V gene. After removal of 6 bases from V and 9 bases from J, the junction contained 6 bases not matched to a gene. The CDR3 runs to 13 residues. This CDR3 is CASSAGGPSEQFF. DNA of the CDR3: TGTGCCAGCAGCGCGGGGGGGCCGAGTGAGCAGTTCTTC.

This chain joins TRBV9 and TRBJ2-7, with a possible D match to TRBD1 (6 bases). From germline, CDR1 is SGDLS and CDR2 YYNGEE. V lost 0 bases, J lost 2 bases, and 12 bases lay in between. This CDR3 region has 15 residues. The CDR3 DNA reads as TGTGCCAGCAGCGTAGCGCCGACAGGTACCTACGAGCAGTACTTC. This codes for CASSVAPTGTYEQYF.

V usage is TRBV6-5 and J usage is TRBJ2-4; D remains ambiguous. Per the germline V gene, CDR1 is MNHEY and CDR2 is SVGAGI. This CDR3 is built from 14 residues. V was cut by 2 bases and J by 4 bases, with 9 bases left in between. CDR3 coding DNA: TGTGCCAGCAGTTACGGTCGCGGAAAAAACATTCAGTACTTC. It yields the protein CASSYGRGKNIQYF.

The chain carries TRBV6-1 and TRBJ2-7; a weak D match, TRBD1 (7 bases). The germline V gene has CDR1 MNHNS and CDR2 SASEGT. The CDR3 totals 17 residues. Trimming shortened V by 2 bases and J by 4 bases, and 21 bases separated the two germline ends. The CDR3 DNA reads TGTGCCAGCAGTGAACGCCCAGCAGGGGGGTTAGGGTACGAGCAGTACTTC. This sequence encodes CASSERPAGGLGYEQYF.

V is TRBV2 and J is TRBJ1-1; 7 bases are a match to TRBD1. The CDR3 sequence is 16 residues long. Losses at the gene ends were 3 bases for V and 6 bases for J; bases not matched to a gene: 13. Germline V lookup: CDR1 SNHLY, CDR2 FYNNEI. CDR3 DNA: TGTGCCAGCAGTGAGGAGACAGGGTCGGTTTCTTCTGAAGCTTTCTTT. As protein: CASSEETGSVSSEAFF.

This sequence joins TRBV5-6 and TRBJ2-1; 13 bases are a match to TRBD2. The germline V gene encodes CDR1 SGHDT and CDR2 YYEEEE. V gave up 4 bases and J gave up 7 bases; unmatched junction bases: 8. The CDR3 totals 16 residues. The CDR3 is CASSHTLAGGPNEQFF. The CDR3 DNA follows: TGTGCCAGCAGCCACACACTAGCGGGAGGGCCAAATGAGCAGTTCTTC.

The rearrangement links TRBV5-1 to TRBJ2-1; 9 bases align to TRBD2. This CDR3 contains 15 residues. The ends lost 4 bases at V and 9 bases at J; junction bases unmatched: 11. The germline V gene encodes CDR1 SGHRS and CDR2 YFSETQ. As DNA, the CDR3 is TGCGCCAGCAGCACCGGGACTAGCTTGGTCGGTGAGCAGTTCTTC. This translates into CASSTGTSLVGEQFF.

J is TRBJ2-7 and V is TRBV28; 11 bases are shared with TRBD1. Germline CDR1 is MDHEN and CDR2 is SYDVKM. This CDR3 is 15 amino acids long. J was trimmed by 4 bases and V by 5 bases; bases with no gene match: 7. The CDR3 nucleotides are TGTGCCAGCAGTACCTCCGGGACAGGGGGATACGAGCAGTACTTC. Residues: CASSTSGTGGYEQYF.

The V gene is TRBV11-2, the J gene TRBJ2-7; TRBD1 matches at 7 bases. Losses at the gene ends were 0 bases for V and 3 bases for J; bases not matched to a gene: 5. The V gene's germline CDR1 is SGHAT and CDR2 FQNNGV. The CDR3 spans 15 residues. In DNA, the CDR3 is TGTGCCAGCAGCTTAGACCGACAGGGATACTACGAGCAGTACTTC. This sequence encodes CASSLDRQGYYEQYF.

The chain couples TRBV6-5 to TRBJ2-5; 7 positions agree with TRBD2. Trimming at V came to 1 base and at J to 3 bases, leaving 5 bases not matched to a gene. The CDR3 covers 15 residues. CDR1 MNHEY and CDR2 SVGAGI come from the germline V gene. The CDR3 sequence is CASSYWAAGEETQYF. CDR3 bases: TGTGCCAGCAGTTACTGGGCCGCGGGGGAAGAGACCCAGTACTTC.

This sequence joins TRBV4-2 and TRBJ1-5; 8 bases map to TRBD1. After removal of 4 bases from V and 6 bases from J, the junction contained 5 bases not matched to a gene. Germline CDR1 reads LGHNA; CDR2 reads YNFKEQ. The CDR3 is 14 residues long. As DNA, the CDR3 is TGTGCCAGCAGCCGGACAGGGACGGGTCAGCCCCAGCATTTT. This sequence encodes CASSRTGTGQPQHF.

The chain carries TRBV6-6 and TRBJ2-1, with TRBD2 matching over 7 bases. CDR1 and CDR2 (germline): MNHNY, SVGAGI (reference sequence). The CDR3 spans 16 residues. Unmatched junction bases numbered 6, after V lost 4 bases and J lost 0 bases. This chain's CDR3 is CASSWSGGSSYNEQFF. CDR3 nucleotide sequence: TGTGCCAGCAGTTGGTCTGGCGGGAGCTCCTACAATGAGCAGTTCTTC.

The rearrangement uses TRBV4-1 and TRBJ2-7; 9 nucleotides align to TRBD1. Germline lookup yields CDR1 MGHRA and CDR2 YSYEKL. The J segment lost 3 bases and the V segment lost 0 bases, leaving 9 bases of the junction unmatched. The CDR3 covers 17 residues. CDR3 protein: CASSQDSGTGTFYEQYF. Here the CDR3 DNA reads TGCGCCAGCAGCCAAGACTCGGGGACAGGGACTTTCTACGAGCAGTACTTC.

The chain uses TRBV7-9 and TRBJ2-1; 9 nucleotides align to TRBD2. The CDR3 extends over 14 amino acids. CDR1 is SEHNR, CDR2 FQNEAQ, per germline (reference sequence). The V and J ends lost 3 bases and 4 bases, in that order; junction bases with no gene match: 1. For the CDR3, the DNA is TGTGCCAGCAGCTTTACTAGCGGGTACAATGAGCAGTTCTTC. Protein sequence: CASSFTSGYNEQFF.

The chain has TRBV30 and TRBJ2-2; TRBD2 is a possible D gene (5 bases). Germline CDR1 is GTSNPN and CDR2 is SVGIG (reference sequence). V lost 2 bases and J lost 6, with 19 bases in between. The length of the CDR3 is 16 residues. The CDR3 loop is CAWSKRGVKGAGELFF. DNA of the CDR3: TGTGCCTGGAGTAAACGGGGAGTAAAGGGCGCCGGGGAGCTGTTTTTT.